Presented here are 17 T cell receptor beta chains from one specimen sequenced in a study of radiotherapy plus CTLA-4 blockade in lung cancer. Assay used: immunoSEQ multiplex PCR; TCRdb lists only in-frame clones, some missing. Counted here are about 77,000 clones, roughly four fifths occurring once; the ten biggest clones make up over 9%. The sequenced sample was peripheral blood, obtained from a patient treated with radiotherapy plus ipilimumab. Receptor source: a human donor with non-small cell lung cancer whose response to radiotherapy plus ipilimumab could not be evaluated.

This clone was observed once. The chain has TRBV5-1 and TRBJ2-5; 8 positions agree with TRBD1. The last part of the DNA fits TRBJ2-7 better; the J call may be wrong. The CDR3 consists of 15 residues. Germline assignment: CDR1 SGHRS and CDR2 YFSETQ. CDR3 residues: CASSLGRGRSYEQYF. DNA of the CDR3: TGCGCCAGCAGCTTGGGCAGGGGGCGATCCTACGAGCAGTACTTC.

The V and J genes are TRBV10-3 and TRBJ2-3; D possibly corresponds to TRBD1 (7 bases). Germline V CDR1 and CDR2: ENHRY, SYGVKD. CDR3 length: 14 amino acids. V was clipped by 10 bases and J by 0 bases, with 14 bases between them. As DNA, the CDR3 is TGTGCCACTGCGGGACAGACTAGCACAGATACGCAGTATTTT. Its translation is CATAGQTSTDTQYF.

V usage is TRBV9 and J usage is TRBJ2-3, with D possibly matching TRBD1 (5 bases). V lost 3 bases, J lost 6 bases, and 14 bases lay in between. Germline CDR1 reads SGDLS; CDR2 reads YYNGEE. The CDR3 loop spans 14 amino acids. The CDR3 spells CASSAPQGTDTQYF. DNA for the CDR3: TGTGCCAGCAGCGCGCCGCAGGGTACCGATACGCAGTATTTT. The full variable domain, rest sourced from reference TRBV9 and TRBJ2-3, is DSGVTQTPKHLITATGQRVTLRCSPRSGDLSVYWYQQSLDQGLQFLIQYYNGEERAKGNILERFSAQQFPDLHSELNLSSLELGDSALYFCASSAPQGTDTQYFGPGTRLTVL.

This chain connects TRBV19 to TRBJ1-4, with D perhaps matching TRBD1 (6 bases). The CDR3 consists of 14 residues. Looked up from germline, CDR1 is LNHDA and CDR2 is SQIVND (reference sequence). Trimming stripped 10 bases from V and 0 bases from J, with 12 bases between. The CDR3 DNA follows: TGTGCCACCAAAAAGGGGGCAACTAATGAAAAACTGTTTTTT. This codes for CATKKGATNEKLFF.

The chain couples TRBV27 to TRBJ2-7, with 8 positions matching TRBD2. J was trimmed by 4 bases and V by 5 bases; bases with no gene match: 7. The CDR3 has 14 amino acids. Germline loops: CDR1 MNHEY, CDR2 SMNVEV (reference sequence). The CDR3 spells CASSPGLVEYEQYF. CDR3 coding DNA: TGTGCCAGCAGTCCGGGACTAGTCGAGTACGAGCAGTACTTC.

This clone was seen only once. The J gene is TRBJ1-5, the V gene TRBV6-1; 7 nucleotides agree with TRBD1. Germline values: CDR1 MNHNS, CDR2 SASEGT. This CDR3 contains 18 residues. Losses at the gene ends were 4 bases for V and 1 base for J; bases not matched to a gene: 13. CDR3 DNA sequence: TGTGCCAGCAGTGGTCCAGGGGGTGTTGGTAAGAGCAATCAGCCCCAGCATTTT. This encodes CASSGPGGVGKSNQPQHF.

The chain couples TRBV27 to TRBJ2-1; D is perhaps TRBD2 (6 bases). V was cut by 2 bases and J by 7 bases, with 21 bases left in between. Germline CDR1 is MNHEY and CDR2 is SMNVEV (reference sequence). The CDR3 sequence is 17 residues long. The CDR3 sequence: CASSLRTRRGVENEQFF. The CDR3 DNA follows: TGTGCCAGCAGTTTACGGACCAGGCGGGGAGTTGAGAATGAGCAGTTCTTC.

This rearrangement joins TRBV18 to TRBJ2-5; 9 bases agree with TRBD1. This CDR3 spans 16 amino acids. Germline-derived CDR1 and CDR2 are KGHSH and LQKENI. Trimming removed 3 bases from V and 7 bases from J; junction bases left unmatched: 12. CDR3 sequence (DNA): TGTGCCAGCTCACCCCAGACTCCGGGACAGGGATTGACCCAGTACTTC. Protein product: CASSPQTPGQGLTQYF. The variable domain in full, with the rest retrieved from reference TRBV18 and TRBJ2-5, is NAGVMQNPRHLVRRRGQEARLRCSPMKGHSHVYWYRQLPEEGLKFMVYLQKENIIDESGMPKERFSAEFPKEGPSILRIQQVVRGDSAAYFCASSPQTPGQGLTQYFGPGTRLLVL.

This sequence joins TRBV2 and TRBJ1-5; TRBD1 agrees at 10 bases. Per germline, CDR1 SNHLY and CDR2 FYNNEI. The junction had 4 bases not matched to a gene; V was cut back by 5 bases and J by 6 bases. The CDR3 totals 14 residues. The CDR3 DNA is TGTGCCAGCAGTCGACAGGGGGCTGCTCAGCCCCAGCATTTT. It encodes CASSRQGAAQPQHF.

The chain is built from TRBV21-1 and TRBJ2-3; TRBD2 is the table's D call, not checked against the DNA. TRBV21-1 is a listed pseudogene. CDR3 length equals 18 residues. CDR3 in DNA: TGTGCCAGCAGCAAATGGGCGTCGCGGGAGGGCTACACAGATACGCAGTATTTT. Its translation: CASSKWASREGYTDTQYF.

The chain has TRBV10-3 and TRBJ1-6; D is unresolved. The CDR3 has 12 residues. Germline CDR1 ENHRY, CDR2 SYGVKD. The V and J ends lost 3 bases and 5 bases respectively, with 2 bases between them. The DNA for the CDR3 is TGTGCCATCAGTGACAATAATTCACCCCTCCACTTT. Translated, it gives CAISDNNSPLHF.

This clone showed up just a few times. The chain employs TRBV29-1 and TRBJ2-3, with TRBD1 as a possible D gene (5 bases). V was trimmed by 2 bases and J by 4 bases, leaving 13 bases between them. CDR1 and CDR2 (germline): SQVTM, ANQGSEA. CDR3 length equals 14 residues. The CDR3: CSVEWQGEPDTQYF. The CDR3, as DNA: TGCAGCGTTGAATGGCAGGGTGAGCCAGATACGCAGTATTTT.

The CDR3: CSARVDSIQYF. The CDR3 coding sequence is TGCAGTGCTAGAGTAGATAGCATTCAGTACTTC. The chain is built from TRBV20-1 and TRBJ2-4, with no clear D. The germline V and J ends were trimmed by 1 base and 9 bases, with 7 bases remaining between them. The CDR3 covers 11 residues. The germline V gene has CDR1 DFQATT and CDR2 SNEGSKA (reference sequence).

The CDR3 DNA is TGTGCCAGCAGTTTATCGGTAGCGGTCTACGAGCAGTACTTC. Encoded protein: CASSLSVAVYEQYF. The J gene is TRBJ2-7, the V gene TRBV27, with D perhaps TRBD2 (6 bases). This CDR3 region has 14 residues. Germline CDR1 reads MNHEY; CDR2 reads SMNVEV (reference sequence). Deletions cut 0 bases from V and 3 bases from J, with 9 bases between.

This clone showed up just a few times. The CDR3 nucleotides read TGCGCCAGCAGCCCAACGGGGGTACCCACAGATACGCAGTATTTT. Its protein is CASSPTGVPTDTQYF. The chain uses TRBV5-1 and TRBJ2-3, with D possibly TRBD2 on 6 matching bases. This CDR3 contains 15 residues. The germline V gene encodes CDR1 SGHRS and CDR2 YFSETQ. V was cut by 4 bases and J by 2 bases, with 14 bases left in between.

The gene calls are TRBV28 and TRBJ2-7; D is possibly TRBD2 (5 bases). CDR3 length: 13 amino acids. V lost 6 bases, J lost 3 bases, and 12 bases lay in between. In germline, CDR1 is MDHEN, CDR2 SYDVKM. The CDR3 loop reads CASSRPEDYEQYF. DNA for the CDR3: TGTGCCAGCAGCCGGCCGGAGGACTACGAGCAGTACTTC.

The rearrangement joins TRBV19 to TRBJ2-1; no firm D call. The CDR3 loop spans 13 amino acids. Germline V gene sequence: CDR1 LNHDA, CDR2 SQIVND (reference sequence). The V and J ends lost 0 bases and 12 bases respectively, with 12 bases between them. CDR3 coding DNA: TGTGCCAGTAGTATAGACGGTAGATCACGGCAGTTCTTC. As protein: CASSIDGRSRQFF.